The 20 T cell receptor beta chains below were found in one sample sequenced in a study of T-cell reconstitution after alpha-beta-depleted transplantation in children. TCRbeta library construction was performed incorporating unique molecular identifiers. TCRdb reanalysed the PCR reads using MiXCR and keeps one entry per CDR3 protein. The sample holds more than 200,000 distinct CDR3 sequences; 20% to 30% are singletons and the top ten take about 5%. The sequences come from PBMCs, mostly from graft donor cells, collected 360 days after TCRalphabeta/CD19-depleted stem cell transplant. These receptors were collected from a female patient aged 2-10 years who had a stem cell transplant for congenital amegakaryocytic thrombocytopenia, so the T cells may come from the graft donor.

This clonotype was observed a few times. The chain carries TRBV10-3 and TRBJ2-5; a possible D gene is TRBD1 (6 bases). The V end lost 6 bases, the J end lost 2 bases, and 13 bases lay between the germline ends. The CDR3 length is 14 residues. Germline CDR1 is ENHRY and CDR2 is SYGVKD. The CDR3 spells CAIRGGQPQETQYF. In DNA form, the CDR3 reads TGTGCCATCAGAGGCGGACAGCCTCAAGAGACCCAGTACTTC.

This clonotype was observed a few times. The chain combines TRBV28 with TRBJ1-1, with D unresolved. CDR1 MDHEN and CDR2 SYDVKM come from the germline V gene. The CDR3 is made up of 16 amino acids. V shed 3 bases and J shed 1 base, with 15 bases lying between them. In DNA, the CDR3 is TGTGCCAGCAGTTTGCCAGAAACCATCCCGAACACTGAAGCTTTCTTT. Translation: CASSLPETIPNTEAFF.

The V and J genes are TRBV20-1 and TRBJ1-3; D not resolved. The V end was cut by 3 bases, the J end by 3 bases, with 9 bases between. The CDR3 extends over 13 amino acids. Germline lookup yields CDR1 DFQATT and CDR2 SNEGSKA (reference sequence). CDR3 DNA sequence: TGCAGTGCTAGGAGGGTGTATGGAAACACCATATATTTT. This sequence encodes CSARRVYGNTIYF.

V usage is TRBV20-1 and J usage is TRBJ1-5; 9 bases map to TRBD1. Germline CDR1 is DFQATT and CDR2 is SNEGSKA (reference sequence). The CDR3 runs 16 residues. V shed 4 bases and J 5 bases; nucleotides not matched to a gene: 12. The CDR3 DNA reads as TGCAGTGCTATCACCTCGGGACAGGGTCAATATCAGCCCCAGCATTTT. This gives the protein CSAITSGQGQYQPQHF.

The V call is TRBV7-3, the J call TRBJ2-3; tentatively, D is TRBD2 (5 bases). V was pared by 5 bases and J by 4 bases, with 13 bases between. The CDR3 is 14 amino acids. Germline CDR1 and CDR2: SGHTA and FQGTGA. The CDR3 DNA sequence: TGTGCCAGCAGCGCTCTAGGGAGTGCAGATACGCAGTATTTT. It codes for CASSALGSADTQYF.

This clonotype appeared a few times. The rearrangement uses TRBV5-1 and TRBJ2-2; D gene uncertain. This CDR3 spans 14 amino acids. Trimming took 4 bases from V and 6 from J, leaving 13 bases between them. Germline CDR1 reads SGHRS; CDR2 reads YFSETQ. Here the CDR3 DNA reads TGCGCCAGCAGCCCGGAAGCCCTGCCCGGGGAGCTGTTTTTT. Residues: CASSPEALPGELFF.

The chain links TRBV20-1 to TRBJ2-3, with D unresolved. The CDR3 length is 15 residues. Germline assignment: CDR1 DFQATT and CDR2 SNEGSKA (reference sequence). V lost 1 base and J 6 bases, leaving 17 bases between the germline ends. Here the CDR3 DNA reads TGCAGTGCTAGAGGGGTCGGGTCCAAGCATGATACGCAGTATTTT. Protein sequence: CSARGVGSKHDTQYF.

This chain uses TRBV20-1 with TRBJ1-1, with D perhaps matching TRBD1 (5 bases). Germline loops: CDR1 DFQATT, CDR2 SNEGSKA (reference sequence). The length of the CDR3 is 13 residues. V dropped 6 bases and J dropped 0 bases, with 11 bases sitting between them. CDR3 coding DNA: TGCAGTGCCGGAGGGGTACTGAACACTGAAGCTTTCTTT. Amino acids: CSAGGVLNTEAFF.

This clonotype turned up a few times. The chain combines TRBV28 with TRBJ1-3; 7 bases agree with TRBD1. The CDR3 sequence is 16 residues long. The ends lost 3 bases at V and 1 base at J; junction bases unmatched: 6. Germline assignment: CDR1 MDHEN and CDR2 SYDVKM. The CDR3 spells CASSFQGGFSGNTIYF. In DNA form, the CDR3 reads TGTGCCAGCAGTTTTCAGGGGGGCTTTTCTGGAAACACCATATATTTT.

The chain carries TRBV7-2 and TRBJ1-4; D remains ambiguous. Germline V gives CDR1 SGHTA, CDR2 FQGNSA. The CDR3 spans 17 residues. V was cut by 5 bases and J by 8 bases, with 24 bases left in between. CDR3 in DNA: TGTGCCAGCAGCCCCACGTCGGTCCTGGGGTCGAACGAAAAACTGTTTTTT. As protein: CASSPTSVLGSNEKLFF.

This clonotype was counted only a few times. CDR3 residues: CASSVGGETTEAFF. The CDR3 coding sequence is TGTGCCAGCAGCGTAGGGGGCGAGACTACTGAAGCTTTCTTT. This sequence joins TRBV9 and TRBJ1-1; a possible D gene is TRBD1 (5 bases). CDR1 SGDLS and CDR2 YYNGEE come from the germline V gene. The CDR3 loop spans 14 amino acids. Trimming took off 0 bases at V and 5 bases at J, with 11 bases between the two ends.

This clonotype was seen a handful of times. V gene TRBV5-1 combines with J gene TRBJ1-1, with TRBD1 matching 7 bases. The CDR3 is made up of 15 amino acids. Germline trimming cut 0 bases from V and 0 bases from J; bases unmatched to any gene: 2. Germline V lookup: CDR1 SGHRS, CDR2 YFSETQ. The CDR3 sequence: CASSLGGGLNTEAFF. The CDR3 DNA is TGCGCCAGCAGCTTGGGAGGGGGCTTGAACACTGAAGCTTTCTTT.

This clonotype was detected ten times or more. Written as DNA, the CDR3 is TGTGCCAGCAGAGAGGGACAGGGGGCCGGAAACACCATATATTTT. It specifies CASREGQGAGNTIYF. The V and J genes are TRBV12-3 or TRBV12-4 and TRBJ1-3, with 12 bases fitting TRBD1. The CDR3 sequence is 15 residues long. J was trimmed by 4 bases and V by 6 bases; bases with no gene match: 4.

The chain recombines TRBV6-5 with TRBJ1-2; 9 nucleotides line up with TRBD1. With 5 bases clipped from V and 8 bases from J, the junction kept 18 bases outside the gene matches. The CDR3 is 17 amino acids. Germline V CDR1 and CDR2: MNHEY, SVGAGI. The CDR3 spells CASSTRVPGQGRRGYTF. DNA of the CDR3: TGTGCCAGCAGTACTCGAGTCCCGGGACAGGGTCGGCGGGGCTACACCTTC.

This clonotype appeared a few times. The CDR3 loop is CAISGGLAGPPDTQYF. CDR3 bases: TGTGCCATCAGTGGAGGTCTAGCGGGGCCCCCGGATACGCAGTATTTT. This chain uses TRBV10-3 with TRBJ2-3; 9 bases match TRBD2. The V segment lost 4 bases and the J segment 6 bases; nucleotides outside the gene matches: 11. Per germline, CDR1 ENHRY and CDR2 SYGVKD. The CDR3 is made up of 16 amino acids.

On this clonotype: A read error may be the cause here, since a much bigger clone is one base away. This sequence joins TRBV6-2 or TRBV6-3 and TRBJ2-7; no clear D. CDR1 is MNHEY, CDR2 SVGEGT, per germline. The CDR3 sequence is 13 residues long. Here the CDR3 DNA reads TGTGCCAGCAGTTACTCCTCCCCGCTCGAGCATTACTTC. It is translated as CASSYSSPLEHYF.

This clonotype showed up just a few times. This rearrangement joins TRBV28 to TRBJ2-3, with 8 bases lining up with TRBD1. CDR1 MDHEN and CDR2 SYDVKM come from the germline V gene. The CDR3 has 15 residues. The trim removed 6 bases at V and 0 bases at J, leaving 5 bases unmatched. CDR3 nucleotides: TGTGCCAGCAGCCGGACAGGGACTAGCACAGATACGCAGTATTTT. It encodes CASSRTGTSTDTQYF.

This clonotype was recorded a few times. The chain employs TRBV15 and TRBJ1-5; 7 bases align to TRBD1. From germline, CDR1 is LNHNV and CDR2 YYDKDF (reference sequence). V was pared by 6 bases and J by 6 bases, with 8 bases of the junction left unmatched. This CDR3 has 14 residues. CDR3 amino acids: CATRVEQGLQPQHF. The DNA for the CDR3 is TGTGCCACCAGAGTTGAACAGGGGCTTCAGCCCCAGCATTTT.

This clonotype was observed a handful of times. The gene calls are TRBV4-1 and TRBJ1-2; 7 positions agree with TRBD1. This CDR3 is 16 amino acids long. J lost 4 bases, V lost 0 bases, and 8 bases had no gene match. The V gene's germline CDR1 is MGHRA and CDR2 YSYEKL. The CDR3 region has the DNA TGCGCCAGCAGCCAAGAAACAGGGGTCCCCCTCTATGGCTACACCTTC. It encodes CASSQETGVPLYGYTF.

This clonotype was recorded at least ten times. CDR3 in DNA: TGCGCCAGCCATGCCCCGGAGGGCCCTTACAATGAGCAGTTCTTC. This codes for CASHAPEGPYNEQFF. The chain is built from TRBV5-1 and TRBJ2-1, with D tentatively TRBD2 (6 bases). CDR3 length: 15 amino acids. Germline V gene sequence: CDR1 SGHRS, CDR2 YFSETQ. Trimming left V 7 bases short and J 4 bases short, with 18 bases between.